This TCR beta chain was sequenced for a study of vaccination effects on CD4 cells after COVID-19 (dated by TCRdb to between 2021 and 2022). For the study in its entirety: Participants received two doses of either the BNT162b2 or the mRNA-1273 mRNA SARS-CoV-2 vaccine. Altogether, some 10 COVID-19 convalescent patients and several SARS-CoV-2-naive healthy vaccine recipients made up the full study. Pre-vaccine samples were drawn from a couple of convalescent patients 16 days and one week before the first dose, at 142 and 148 days after COVID-19 diagnosis. The study compared SARS-CoV-2 spike-specific CD4+ TCR repertoires before and after mRNA vaccination in COVID-19 convalescent patients and infection-naive vaccine recipients. Cultures from other donors in the study were sequenced using the Oncomine TCR Beta short-read assay on an Illumina iSeq 100. General study outcomes and caveats: At late post-vaccination timepoints, both infection-induced and vaccine-induced clones showed marked clonal contraction, consistent with waning T cell responses. Among convalescent patients, the spike-reactive repertoire after vaccination was made up mainly of new vaccine-induced clones that were largely distinct from the clones induced by infection. The study was limited by a small number of convalescent patients, and early post-infection timepoints were lacking.

To identify antigen-specific CD4+ T cell clonotypes by their expansion, the ViraFEST assay first stimulated PBMC with viral peptide pools and then applied TCR sequencing. After around 10 days of culture, CD4+ T cells were isolated with the EasySep CD4+ T cell isolation kit. Convalescent patients had PCR-confirmed SARS-CoV-2 infection between March and December 2020, before Alpha, Beta and Delta variants emerged in the United States. Approximately 2.1 million PBMC per well were cultured in IMDM with around 5% human AB serum, 8.5 to 10 IU/ml IL-2 and gentamicin, plus 10 ug/ml peptides. Half of the culture medium was replaced with fresh IL-2-containing medium on days 3 and 7. Unless otherwise noted, each peptide stimulation condition was cultured in triplicate wells. Using Ficoll-Paque Plus gradient centrifugation, PBMC were separated from whole blood and then either used fresh or cryopreserved at -140C. The overlapping peptide pools covered the spike proteins of SARS-CoV-2 and of the common cold coronaviruses HCoV-NL63, HCoV-OC43 and HCoV-229E. The QIAamp micro DNA kit was used to extract genomic DNA from the cultured CD4+ T cells.

Library method: the immunoSEQ multiplex PCR assay. DNA from the CD4+ T cells that had been cultured and isolated underwent TCR beta CDR3 sequencing. From the authors' description of their analysis: The analysis removed non-productive TCR sequences, trimmed reads to the CDR3 region, and retained only CDR3s that were 7 or more amino acids long. The MANAFEST web app was used to pick out antigen-specific clonotypes by comparing their expansion in peptide wells with that in reference cultures. To be called positive, a clone needed expansion at FDR<0.05 compared with the reference and with all other wells, an odds ratio greater than 5, and a frequency greater than 0.1% in two replicate wells. A clonotype was defined as cross-reactive if the clonotype was significantly expanded both in SARS-CoV-2 spike wells and in at least one common cold coronavirus spike condition. Levenshtein distance calculated with the stringdist R package was used to assess CDR3 similarity, and unrooted trees were constructed with ape in R 3.6.1. Entries here come from immuneACCESS through TCRdb and include only in-frame sequences with V and J called. Some clones fail to appear in such tables; in the studies checked, an unresolved V gene covers under half of the shortfall, and the cause of the remainder is unknown. That table gives V, J and clone size, and the DNA gave D and trimming. The sample table contains around 28,000 clones; only one count was recorded for 65% to 85% of them. The ten largest clones add up to 15% to 20% of the sample.

The junction carries 12 bases between V and J, which are trimmed by 1 base and 1 base respectively. The CDR3 holds 16 amino acids from the cysteine to the phenylalanine. Only the CDR3 part of the read is kept: 48 bases, read in frame from the first base. In the germline V gene, CDR1 corresponds to SGHNT and CDR2 to YENEEA. Details on this clone: The clone's antigen remains unknown. Per-nucleotide qualities are absent, and no much larger clonotype sits a single base away.

This receptor chain uses TRBV11-3 and TRBJ2-3, with an unclear D gene assignment. The receptor comes from a human donor who had a prior SARS-CoV-2 infection. Here the sequenced sample was CD4+ T cells from PBMCs cultured with HCoV-NL63 spike peptides, taken before COVID-19 vaccination. The meaning of the sample's cell subset or site label: HCoV-NL63 spike overlapping peptide pool stimulation. In nucleotides, the sequence is TGTGCCAGCAGCTTAGGGGCAATCACGGGCACAGATACGCAGTATTTT. Its translation is CASSLGAITGTDTQYF.